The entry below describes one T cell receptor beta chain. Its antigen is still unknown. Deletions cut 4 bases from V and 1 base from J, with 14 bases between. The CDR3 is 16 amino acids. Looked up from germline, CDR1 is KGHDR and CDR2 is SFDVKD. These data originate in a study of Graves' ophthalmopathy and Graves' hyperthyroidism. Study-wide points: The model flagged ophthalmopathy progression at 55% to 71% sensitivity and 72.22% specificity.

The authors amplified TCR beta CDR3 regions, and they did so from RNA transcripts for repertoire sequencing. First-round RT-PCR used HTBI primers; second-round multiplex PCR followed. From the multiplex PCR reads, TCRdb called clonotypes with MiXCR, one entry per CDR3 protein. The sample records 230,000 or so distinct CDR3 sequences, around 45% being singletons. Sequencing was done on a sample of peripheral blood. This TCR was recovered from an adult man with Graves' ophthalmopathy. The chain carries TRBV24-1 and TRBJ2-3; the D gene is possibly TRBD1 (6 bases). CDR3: CATSDVDRTGTDTQYF. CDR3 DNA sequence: TGTGCCACCAGTGACGTAGACAGGACCGGCACAGATACGCAGTATTTT.